This TCR beta chain was sequenced in a study of T cell responses to AZD1222 COVID-19 vaccine. The assay was immunoSEQ multiplex PCR, and TCRdb's table has in-frame clones only and misses some. The table has over 100,000 clones, approximately 85% seen once. CDR1 is SNHLY, CDR2 FYNNEI, per germline. The CDR3 has 12 residues. V lost 7 bases to trimming and J lost 7 bases, with 10 bases between them. The sample in question was peripheral blood, obtained on day 0 of MenACWY control vaccination. This clonotype was obtained from an adult in good health. The chain combines TRBV2 with TRBJ2-2; D uncertain. CDR3 sequence: CASTVVVGELFF. For the CDR3, the DNA is TGTGCCAGCACCGTGGTCGTCGGGGAGCTGTTTTTT. Complete variable domain (other parts from reference TRBV2 and TRBJ2-2): EPEVTQTPSHQVTQMGQEVILRCVPISNHLYFYWYRQILGQKVEFLVSFYNNEISEKSEIFDDQFSVERPDGSNFTLKIRSTKLEDSAMYFCASTVVVGELFFGEGSRLTVL.